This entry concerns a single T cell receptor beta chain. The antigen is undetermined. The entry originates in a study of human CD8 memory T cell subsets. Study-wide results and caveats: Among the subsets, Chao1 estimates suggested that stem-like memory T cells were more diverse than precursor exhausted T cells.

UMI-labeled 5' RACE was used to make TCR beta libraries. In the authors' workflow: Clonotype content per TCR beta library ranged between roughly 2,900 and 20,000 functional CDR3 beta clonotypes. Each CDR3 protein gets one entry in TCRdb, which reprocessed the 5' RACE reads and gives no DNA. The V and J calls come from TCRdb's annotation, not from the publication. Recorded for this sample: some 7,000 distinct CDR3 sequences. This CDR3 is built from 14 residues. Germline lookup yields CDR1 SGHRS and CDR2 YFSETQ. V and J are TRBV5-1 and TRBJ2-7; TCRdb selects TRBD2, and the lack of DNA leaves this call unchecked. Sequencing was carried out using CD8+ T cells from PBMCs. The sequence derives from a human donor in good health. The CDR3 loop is CASSLEAGDLEQYF.